Detailed here is one T cell receptor beta chain. Profiled with immunoSEQ multiplex PCR; TCRdb holds only in-frame clones, not every one. Of some 25,000 clones listed, over 75% are singletons. This sample is drawn from a study of OX40 agonist ivuxolimab in advanced cancers. Across the study: Of mixed ages from about 23 to 90 and averaging about 56 years, the group was about 80% male.

The origin of this receptor is an adult with an advanced solid tumor such as melanoma, head and neck, liver or kidney cancer. Specimen: CD4+ or CD8+ T cells sorted from blood, collected in a trial of the OX40 agonist ivuxolimab.

The DNA of the CDR3 is TGTGCCATCAGTGAGTCTACAGGGGCTATGGATGAGCAGTTCTTC. Encoded protein: CAISESTGAMDEQFF. The chain couples TRBV10-3 to TRBJ2-1, with 7 nucleotides matching TRBD1. Germline assignment: CDR1 ENHRY and CDR2 SYGVKD. V was clipped by 0 bases and J by 8 bases; unmatched bases: 7. CDR3 length: 15 residues.